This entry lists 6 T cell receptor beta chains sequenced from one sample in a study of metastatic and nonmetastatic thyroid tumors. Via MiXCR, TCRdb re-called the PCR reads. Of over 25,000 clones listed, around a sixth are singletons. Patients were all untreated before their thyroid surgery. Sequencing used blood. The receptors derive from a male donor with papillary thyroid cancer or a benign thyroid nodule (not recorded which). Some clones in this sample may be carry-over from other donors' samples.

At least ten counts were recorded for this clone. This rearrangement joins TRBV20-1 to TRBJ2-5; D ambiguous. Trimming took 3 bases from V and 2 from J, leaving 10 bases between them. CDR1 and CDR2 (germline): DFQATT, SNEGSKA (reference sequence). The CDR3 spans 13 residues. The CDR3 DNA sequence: TGCAGTGCTAGCGGTCTCACTCAAGAGACCCAGTACTTC. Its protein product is CSASGLTQETQYF.

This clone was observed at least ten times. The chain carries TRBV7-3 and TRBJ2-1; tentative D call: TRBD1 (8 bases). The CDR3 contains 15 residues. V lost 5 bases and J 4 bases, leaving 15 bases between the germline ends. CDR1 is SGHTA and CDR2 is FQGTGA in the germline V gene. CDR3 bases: TGTGCCAGCAGCCTAGACAGGGGAGGGTACAATGAGCAGTTCTTC. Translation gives CASSLDRGGYNEQFF.

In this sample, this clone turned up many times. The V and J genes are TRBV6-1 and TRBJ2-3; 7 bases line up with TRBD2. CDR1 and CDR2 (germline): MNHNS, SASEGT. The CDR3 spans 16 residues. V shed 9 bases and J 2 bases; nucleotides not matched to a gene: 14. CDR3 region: CARVVGRVPLTDTQYF. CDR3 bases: TGTGCCAGAGTTGTAGGGAGGGTCCCCCTCACAGATACGCAGTATTTT.

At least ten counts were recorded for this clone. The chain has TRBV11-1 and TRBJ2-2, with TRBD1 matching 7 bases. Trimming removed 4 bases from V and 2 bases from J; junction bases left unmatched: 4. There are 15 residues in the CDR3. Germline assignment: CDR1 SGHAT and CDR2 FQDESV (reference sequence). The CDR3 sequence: CASSWNRGNTGELFF. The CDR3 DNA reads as TGTGCCAGCAGCTGGAACAGGGGAAACACCGGGGAGCTGTTTTTT.

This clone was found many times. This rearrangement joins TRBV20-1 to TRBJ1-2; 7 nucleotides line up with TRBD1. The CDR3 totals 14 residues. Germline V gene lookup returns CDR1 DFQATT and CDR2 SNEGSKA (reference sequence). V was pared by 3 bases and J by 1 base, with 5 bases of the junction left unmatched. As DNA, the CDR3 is TGCAGTGCTAGGACCCGGGACAGTAACTATGGCTACACCTTC. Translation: CSARTRDSNYGYTF.

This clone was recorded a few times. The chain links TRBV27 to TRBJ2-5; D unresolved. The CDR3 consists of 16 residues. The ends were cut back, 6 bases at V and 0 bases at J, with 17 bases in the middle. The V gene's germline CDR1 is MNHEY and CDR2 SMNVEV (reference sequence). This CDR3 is CASRPIVGRYQETQYF. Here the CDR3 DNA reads TGTGCCAGCAGACCCATCGTTGGCAGGTACCAAGAGACCCAGTACTTC.